Each of the 18 T cell receptor beta chains below was sequenced from the same sample in a study of CD8+ T cells in alopecia areata. Extraction and reverse transcription of RNA yielded cDNA as the sequencing template. Assay: immunoSEQ multiplex PCR; the TCRdb copy retains only in-frame clones and omits some. The sample shows almost 9,000 clones, none of them appearing just once. Researchers sorted pooled cutaneous lymph node cells on the basis of CD4, CD8alpha, NKG2D, NKG2ACE and other markers. Sequenced sample: CD8+ T cells sorted from a lymph node. Every receptor here comes from a C3H/HeJ mouse with alopecia areata. The strain's MHC type: H2-k.

This clone was counted at least ten times. Mouse gene names and germline throughout. The sequenced fragment ends 4 residues before the CDR3 boundary, so the rest is inferred from the germline J gene. The chain joins TRBV14 to TRBJ2-4; 10 bases line up with TRBD2. Germline assignment: CDR1 SGHDT and CDR2 FRDEAV. This CDR3 is built from 16 residues. The J segment lost 2 bases and the V segment lost 2 bases, leaving 5 bases of the junction unmatched. The CDR3 spells CASSLSWGGVQNTLYF. Incomplete CDR3 DNA: TGTGCCAGCAGTTTATCCTGGGGGGGCGTTCAAAAC.

This clone was seen more than once but under ten times. The gene symbols are mouse symbols. The CDR3 extends 4 residues past the end of the read, so its final part is completed from the germline J gene. The V gene is TRBV14, the J gene TRBJ2-5, with 8 bases identical to TRBD1. From germline, CDR1 is SGHDT and CDR2 FRDEAV. The CDR3 totals 12 residues. The CDR3 spells CASSWDRDTQYF. The DNA read from the CDR3 is TGTGCCAGCAGTTGGGACAGGGAC.

This clone was seen ten or more times. All gene names here are mouse names. Read data end 4 residues before the CDR3 end; the end is taken from the germline J gene. The J gene is TRBJ2-1, the V gene TRBV13-3, with 10 bases lining up with TRBD2. CDR1 is NNHDY, CDR2 SYVADS, per germline. V trimming: 1 base; J trimming: 6 bases; junction bases outside the gene matches: 1. This CDR3 is built from 14 residues. The CDR3 sequence: CASSDLGGLAEQFF. CDR3 DNA, as far as it was read: TGTGCCAGCAGTGATCTGGGGGGGCTTGCT.

This clone was detected many times. Mouse names are used for the genes. The read gets to within 4 residues of the CDR3 end, and the germline J gene fills in the rest. The chain recombines TRBV16 with TRBJ2-3; 8 bases fit TRBD2. Germline V gene sequence: CDR1 SGHSA, CDR2 FRNQAP. The CDR3 sequence is 15 residues long. The V segment lost 6 bases and the J segment 0 bases; nucleotides outside the gene matches: 5. The CDR3 DNA, read in part, is TGTGCAAGCAGACGGGACTGGCCTAGTGCAGAA. Its protein is CASRRDWPSAE. The entire CDR3 protein is CASRRDWPSAETLYF.

This clone is judged medium-sized. The genes and germline here are from mouse. The read halts 4 residues ahead of the CDR3 end, with the missing end drawn from the germline J gene. The V call is TRBV1, the J call TRBJ2-3; 8 positions agree with TRBD2. The CDR3 is made up of 15 amino acids. CDR1 and CDR2 from the germline V gene are NSQYPW and LRSPGD (reference sequence). Unmatched junction bases numbered 5, after V lost 3 bases and J lost 3 bases. The CDR3 region is CTCSAWGENAETLYF. The sequenced CDR3 bases are TGCACCTGCAGTGCCTGGGGGGAGAACGCAGAA.

A few counts support this clone. Genes and germline come from the mouse. The read halts 4 residues ahead of the CDR3 end, with the missing end drawn from the germline J gene. V is TRBV29 and J is TRBJ2-5, with a tentative D call TRBD2 (5 bases). Germline CDR1 MSHET, CDR2 SYDVDS. Trimming left V 2 bases short and J 1 base short, with 7 bases between. This CDR3 comprises 14 residues. The covered CDR3 bases are TGTGCTAGCAGTTTACTGGGAGACCAAGAC. Protein product: CASSLLGDQD. The full CDR3 protein is CASSLLGDQDTQYF.

About this clone itself: Mouse gene names apply. The read gets to within 4 residues of the CDR3 end, and the germline J gene fills in the rest. Within the sample, other DNA sequences also encode this same CDR3. This chain connects TRBV19 to TRBJ2-1; TRBD1 might be the D (5 bases). V dropped 2 bases and J dropped 0 bases, with 6 bases sitting between them. This CDR3 spans 14 amino acids. Germline CDR1 FNHDT, CDR2 SITEND (reference sequence). This CDR3 reads CASSIDSNYAEQFF. Incomplete CDR3 DNA: TGTGCCAGCAGTATCGACAGTAACTATGCT.

This clone was detected ten times or more. Gene names are mouse gene names. Read data end 4 residues before the CDR3 end; the end is taken from the germline J gene. This rearrangement joins TRBV1 to TRBJ1-1; D is unclear. The CDR3 has 13 amino acids. CDR1 and CDR2 (germline): NSQYPW, LRSPGD (reference sequence). V lost 0 bases and J lost 4, with 6 bases in between. The part of the CDR3 DNA that was read is TGCACCTGCAGTGCAGATGCAGGCACA. Translation gives CTCSADAGT. The whole CDR3 reads CTCSADAGTEVFF.

Within the sample, this clone is medium-sized. All gene names here are mouse names. From the germline J gene comes the end of the CDR3, since the read stops 4 residues before it. The chain employs TRBV13-2 and TRBJ1-2; D unresolved. Germline assignment: CDR1 NNHNN and CDR2 SYGAGS (reference sequence). The CDR3 spans 13 residues. V was trimmed by 2 bases and J by 0 bases, leaving 5 bases between them. CDR3 sequence: CASGETTNSDYTF. The DNA read from the CDR3 is TGTGCCAGCGGTGAGACAACAAACTCC.

This clone was detected ten times or more. The germline and genes are mouse ones. The sequence runs out 4 residues before the end of the CDR3; the remainder is reconstructed from the germline J gene. The chain couples TRBV29 to TRBJ1-2; a possible D gene is TRBD1 (6 bases). Germline CDR1 reads MSHET; CDR2 reads SYDVDS. The CDR3 totals 14 residues. Trimming removed 2 bases from V and 3 bases from J, with 10 bases in between. The sequenced CDR3 bases are TGTGCTAGCAGTTTAACAGGGAGGGACTCC. It codes for CASSLTGRDS. The whole CDR3 protein is CASSLTGRDSDYTF.

The table lists this clone with many counts. Genes here carry mouse names. The read terminates 4 residues before the CDR3 end, so the remaining end is supplied by the germline J gene. Other DNA sequences from this sample encode an identical CDR3 as well. The chain employs TRBV31 and TRBJ2-5; 10 bases are a match to TRBD2. This CDR3 spans 14 amino acids. Germline-derived CDR1 and CDR2 are GKSSPN and SITVG. The part of the CDR3 DNA that was read is TGTGCCTGGAGTCCAGGACTGGGGGAAGAC. Amino acids: CAWSPGLGED. The CDR3 reads in full as CAWSPGLGEDTQYF.

Ten or more counts support this clone. Mouse names are used for the genes. The read ends 4 residues before the CDR3 terminus; that terminus is restored from the germline J gene. The rearrangement links TRBV13-2 to TRBJ2-7; the match to TRBD2 covers 12 bases. This CDR3 spans 15 amino acids. CDR1 and CDR2 from the germline V gene are NNHNN and SYGAGS (reference sequence). CDR3 bases read: TGTGCCAGCGGTGATTCGGACTGGGGGGGGTAT. This sequence encodes CASGDSDWGGY. The complete CDR3 reads CASGDSDWGGYEQYF.

This clone came up many times. Mouse gene names and germline throughout. The CDR3 extends 4 residues past the end of the read, so its final part is completed from the germline J gene. The identical CDR3 is also encoded by other nucleotide sequences in the sample. The chain joins TRBV19 to TRBJ2-7; a possible D gene is TRBD2 (6 bases). V gave up 2 bases and J gave up 0 bases, with 6 bases separating them. CDR3 length: 13 residues. Per germline, CDR1 FNHDT and CDR2 SITEND (reference sequence). This chain's CDR3 is CASSIWGSYEQYF. The covered CDR3 bases are TGTGCCAGCAGTATCTGGGGCTCCTAT.

This clone was found a few times. Gene labels here are mouse ones. The missing CDR3 end, 4 residues past where the read stops, is filled in from the germline J gene. The sample has other DNA sequences that encode this CDR3 too. This chain links TRBV31 with TRBJ2-1; TRBD2 agrees at 8 bases. The CDR3 is 14 amino acids. The germline V gene has CDR1 GKSSPN and CDR2 SITVG. The CDR3 loop reads CAWSLGGAGAEQFF. The DNA read from the CDR3 is TGTGCCTGGAGTCTAGGGGGGGCGGGGGCT.

Regarding this clone: The gene symbols are mouse symbols. The CDR3 end falls 4 residues outside the read, so it is completed with the germline J gene. The J gene is TRBJ1-1, the V gene TRBV31, with TRBD1 matching over 7 bases. Germline V gives CDR1 GKSSPN, CDR2 SITVG. J was trimmed by 0 bases and V by 1 base; bases with no gene match: 2. The CDR3 runs 14 residues. The sequenced CDR3 bases are TGTGCCTGGAGTCCGGGACAGACAAACACA. Translating gives CAWSPGQTNT. The whole CDR3 protein is CAWSPGQTNTEVFF.

This clone was recorded many times. Gene labels here are mouse ones. The sequence runs out 4 residues before the end of the CDR3; the remainder is reconstructed from the germline J gene. The chain has TRBV13-3 and TRBJ2-1; 10 bases align to TRBD2. CDR1 NNHDY and CDR2 SYVADS come from the germline V gene. The CDR3 consists of 15 residues. Trimming removed 3 bases from V and 1 base from J; junction bases left unmatched: 1. The CDR3 sequence is CASSGGLGNYAEQFF. CDR3 DNA, as far as it was read: TGTGCCAGCAGTGGGGGACTGGGGAACTATGCT.

In its sample, this clone was seen a few times. Genes and germline are mouse. The DNA ends 4 residues before the CDR3 does, and the rest of the CDR3 is filled in from the germline J gene. The chain joins TRBV24 to TRBJ2-1, with 10 bases matching TRBD2. The junction had 2 bases not matched to a gene; V was cut back by 5 bases and J by 1 base. The length of the CDR3 is 15 residues. The germline V gene encodes CDR1 KGHTA and CDR2 FRNEEI. CDR3 residues: CASSSTGGNYAEQFF. The CDR3 DNA, read in part, is TGTGCCAGCAGTTCGACTGGGGGGAACTATGCT.

This clone was seen ten or more times. Genes here carry mouse names. CDR3 region: CASSPGQGKNTEVFF. The CDR3 DNA, read in part, is TGTGCCAGCAGCCCGGGACAGGGGAAGAACACA. V and J are TRBV13-3 and TRBJ1-1, with TRBD1 matching over 10 bases. The CDR3 goes on 4 residues after the read ends, and that part is filled in from the germline J gene. The CDR3 runs 15 residues. Germline loops: CDR1 NNHDY, CDR2 SYVADS. V lost 5 bases to trimming and J lost 0 bases; unmatched junction nucleotides: 4.